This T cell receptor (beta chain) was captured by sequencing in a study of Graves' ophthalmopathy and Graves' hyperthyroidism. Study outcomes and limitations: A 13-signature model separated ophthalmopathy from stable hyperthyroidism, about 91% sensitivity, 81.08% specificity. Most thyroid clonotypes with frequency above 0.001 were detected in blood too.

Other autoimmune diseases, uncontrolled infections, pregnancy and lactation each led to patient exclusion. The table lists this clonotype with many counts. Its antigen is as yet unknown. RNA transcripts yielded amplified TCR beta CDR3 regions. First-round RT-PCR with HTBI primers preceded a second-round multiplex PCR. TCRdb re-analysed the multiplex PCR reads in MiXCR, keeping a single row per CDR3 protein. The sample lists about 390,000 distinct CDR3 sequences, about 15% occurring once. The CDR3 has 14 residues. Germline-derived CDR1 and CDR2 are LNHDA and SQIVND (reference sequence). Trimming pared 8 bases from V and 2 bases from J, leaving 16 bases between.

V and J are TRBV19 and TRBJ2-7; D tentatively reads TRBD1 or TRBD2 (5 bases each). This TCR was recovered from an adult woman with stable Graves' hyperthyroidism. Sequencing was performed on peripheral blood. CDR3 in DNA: TGTGCCAGTCGCGGAAAAGGGGAGACCTACGAGCAGTACTTC. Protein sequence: CASRGKGETYEQYF.